This T cell receptor beta chain derives from a study of T cells in Graves' hyperthyroidism and ophthalmopathy. This clonotype has a handful of counts. The CDR3 consists of 13 residues. The germline CDR1 and CDR2 sequences are GTSNPN and SVGIG (reference sequence). V was trimmed by 1 base and J by 7 bases, leaving 11 bases between them. It was RNA transcripts that yielded the amplified TCR beta CDR3 regions. The TCR CDR3 first-round RT-PCR relied on the HTBI primer set. TCRdb reprocessed the multiplex PCR reads via MiXCR and lists one record per CDR3 protein. The sample has almost 500,000 distinct CDR3 sequences, around a fifth seen once.

Material: blood. The rearrangement uses TRBV30 and TRBJ1-5; no firm D call. The source of this sequence is a woman aged 65 to 85 with Graves' ophthalmopathy. The CDR3, as DNA: TGTGCCTGGAGTGGGCTGGGTGTGCAGCCCCAGCATTTT. This codes for CAWSGLGVQPQHF.